One and the same sample provided the 9 T cell receptor beta chains below, sequenced in a study of persistence of HIV-infected CD4 T cells. Stimulation used about 9.5 ug/mL lysate from CMV-infected fibroblasts. CD40L-negative CD69-negative CD45RO-high memory CD4+ T cells were sorted as populations depleted of antigen-responding cells. Sequencing used immunoSEQ version 4 in survey mode. The table came from immunoSEQ multiplex PCR; TCRdb's copy has only in-frame clones and leaves some out. This sample has 35,000 to 45,000 clones, with around 80% found just once. Which antigens these TCRs recognize remains unknown. This sample comprised CD4+ T cells sorted from PBMCs after 18-hour stimulation, obtained from a patient who received antiretroviral therapy. These receptors all come from an adult man with HIV who was CMV-seropositive.

This clone appeared a few times. V gene TRBV28 combines with J gene TRBJ1-5; D uncertain. Looked up from germline, CDR1 is MDHEN and CDR2 is SYDVKM. This CDR3 has 13 residues. Trimming took off 2 bases at V and 5 bases at J, with 7 bases between the two ends. CDR3 nucleotides: TGTGCCAGCAGTTTAAGGGCCCATCAGCCCCAGCATTTT. Residues: CASSLRAHQPQHF.

V and J are TRBV27 and TRBJ1-2; TRBD1 matches 10 bases. V gave up 5 bases and J gave up 4 bases; unmatched junction bases: 16. Germline values: CDR1 MNHEY, CDR2 SMNVEV (reference sequence). There are 18 residues in the CDR3. The CDR3 sequence: CASSANRGGTGELYGYTF. Written as DNA, the CDR3 is TGTGCCAGCAGTGCCAATAGAGGGGGGACAGGGGAACTCTATGGCTACACCTTC.

This chain links TRBV6-6 with TRBJ2-1; D might be TRBD1 or TRBD2, each matching 5 bases. Germline V gene data show CDR1 as MNHNY and CDR2 as SVGAGI (reference sequence). The V end lost 0 bases, the J end lost 7 bases, and 16 bases lay between the germline ends. The CDR3 consists of 16 residues. The chain's CDR3 is CASSYSWTAGHNEQFF. The DNA of the CDR3 is TGTGCCAGCAGTTACTCTTGGACTGCAGGGCATAATGAGCAGTTCTTC.

V usage is TRBV5-5 and J usage is TRBJ2-7; a weak D match, TRBD1 (5 bases). Germline loops: CDR1 SGHKS, CDR2 YYEKEE (reference sequence). The V end was cut by 0 bases, the J end by 1 base, with 17 bases between. This CDR3 contains 17 residues. The CDR3 DNA is TGTGCCAGCAGCTTGGCTTCTGGGGCAGGGATGTCCTACGAGCAGTACTTC. Translating it yields CASSLASGAGMSYEQYF.

This clone was detected a few times. This sequence joins TRBV7-2 and TRBJ2-3; 9 bases line up with TRBD2. The CDR3 has 19 residues. Germline CDR1 and CDR2: SGHTA and FQGNSA. The trim removed 1 base at V and 4 bases at J, leaving 15 bases unmatched. The CDR3 sequence is CASSLGWRGGLSRADTQYF. The CDR3 DNA follows: TGTGCCAGCAGCTTAGGATGGCGGGGGGGTCTATCGAGGGCAGATACGCAGTATTTT.

The chain employs TRBV6-5 and TRBJ2-3; no reliable D call. Trimming took off 6 bases at V and 5 bases at J, with 9 bases between the two ends. This CDR3 contains 12 residues. CDR1 and CDR2 from the germline V gene are MNHEY and SVGAGI. The CDR3 DNA reads TGTGCCAGCAGCCACTCTCAAGATACGCAGTATTTT. The encoded protein is CASSHSQDTQYF.

This clone was found once. The chain employs TRBV7-9 and TRBJ1-2, with 9 nucleotides matching TRBD1. Germline-derived CDR1 and CDR2 are SEHNR and FQNEAQ (reference sequence). The CDR3 loop spans 12 amino acids. The V segment lost 5 bases and the J segment 6 bases; nucleotides outside the gene matches: 1. The CDR3 region has the DNA TGTGCCAGCAGCCGGACAGGGGATGGCTACACCTTC. Amino acid sequence: CASSRTGDGYTF.

This chain links TRBV30 with TRBJ1-2; D may be TRBD1 (5 bases). This CDR3 contains 14 residues. Deletions cut 5 bases from V and 0 bases from J, with 13 bases between. Germline assignment: CDR1 GTSNPN and CDR2 SVGIG (reference sequence). The CDR3 loop reads CAWESKGANYGYTF. DNA for the CDR3: TGTGCCTGGGAGAGTAAAGGGGCTAACTATGGCTACACCTTC.

The chain uses TRBV3-1 (or the pseudogene TRBV3-2) and TRBJ1-1; D is unclear. The CDR3 spans 15 residues. Trimming left V 1 base short and J 4 bases short, with 13 bases between. Germline V CDR1 and CDR2: LGHDT, YNNKEL (reference sequence). In DNA form, the CDR3 reads TGTGCCAGCAGCCAAGGGTCCACTTGGGTCACTGAAGCTTTCTTT. Residues: CASSQGSTWVTEAFF.